This T cell receptor beta chain derives from a study of cytomegalovirus exposure and HLA in healthy donors (dated by TCRdb to about 2017). Study-level background: According to a later analysis, the 120 or so validation repertoires were produced on the same platform as the 680 or so repertoires of the first cohort. The study was designed to test whether signatures of past pathogen exposure could be identified by cataloging public T cell receptors. In addition to the first cohort of approximately 650 subjects, a separate validation cohort of approximately 130 different subjects was used. To predict cytomegalovirus infection status, the study combined high-throughput TCR immunosequencing, statistical association of individual TCRs with disease status, and machine learning. Broad study findings and their caveats: The study listed approximately 150 TCR beta chains as associated with cytomegalovirus. In vitro tests confirmed that three of the cytomegalovirus-associated TCR beta chains recognize cytomegalovirus antigens. The classifier was reported to diagnose cytomegalovirus status with high specificity and sensitivity in both the original cohort and the validation cohort. While some public TCRs were present in many individuals, most TCR sequences turned up only very rarely across donors. A later analysis found that TCRs clustered in the first cohort also tended to co-occur in the 120 validation repertoires, with just under 95% of cluster scores above 0. The authors suggested that the approach could potentially be generalized to other disease states and immunological phenotypes. A later analysis lacked HLA typing for the validation cohort, so it scored co-occurrence in that cohort across all 110 or so repertoires.

Library generation was performed with the immunoSEQ multiplex PCR assay. The paper's data handling went like this. A statistical classification framework was built to diagnose cytomegalovirus status from the catalog of TCR beta chain sequences. This is the immuneACCESS table as TCRdb keeps it, with only in-frame sequences that have V and J called. A part of the clones is gone; compared with another copy, unresolved V genes explain less than half, and the rest is unexplained. That table gives V, J and clone size, and the DNA gave D and trimming. This sample is represented by 90,000 to 110,000 clones; almost 90% of them were singletons. 2% to 2.5% of the sample is in the top ten clones. The donors were included in the validation cohort of 100 to 150 subjects, a group kept apart from the approximately 700-subject first cohort. Taken from cysteine to phenylalanine, the CDR3 has 15 residues. Of all the DNA, just the CDR3 is kept, 45 bases in frame from base 1. V ends up 6 bases short and J 0 bases short, with an unmatched junction base count of 6. CDR1 and CDR2 are read off the germline V gene as MGHRA and YSYEKL.

Concerning this clone itself: Its antigen target is currently unknown. The sample holds no much larger clone one base away, and base qualities are not on file.

The receptor comes from a woman between 18 and 29 years old in good health and CMV-seronegative. The sequenced sample consisted of PBMCs. The chain is made from TRBV4-1 and TRBJ2-7; 9 nucleotides in the junction match TRBD1. The DNA reads TGCGCCAGCAGTCGGACAGGGGCGAGCTCCTACGAGCAGTACTTC. This translates into CASSRTGASSYEQYF.